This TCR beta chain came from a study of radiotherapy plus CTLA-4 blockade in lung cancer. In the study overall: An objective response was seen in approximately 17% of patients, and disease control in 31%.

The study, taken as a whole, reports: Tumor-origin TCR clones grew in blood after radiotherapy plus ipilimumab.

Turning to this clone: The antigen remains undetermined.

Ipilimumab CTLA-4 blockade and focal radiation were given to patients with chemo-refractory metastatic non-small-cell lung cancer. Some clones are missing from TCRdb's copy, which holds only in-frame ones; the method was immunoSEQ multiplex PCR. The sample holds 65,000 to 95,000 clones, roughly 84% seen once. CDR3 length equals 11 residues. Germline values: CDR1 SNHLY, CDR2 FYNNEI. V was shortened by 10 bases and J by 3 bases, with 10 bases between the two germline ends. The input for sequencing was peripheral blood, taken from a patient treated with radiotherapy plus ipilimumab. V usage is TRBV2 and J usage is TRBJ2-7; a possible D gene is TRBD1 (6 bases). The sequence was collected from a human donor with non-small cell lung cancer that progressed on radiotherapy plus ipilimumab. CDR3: CATAQGYEQYF. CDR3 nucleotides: TGTGCCACCGCACAGGGCTACGAGCAGTACTTC. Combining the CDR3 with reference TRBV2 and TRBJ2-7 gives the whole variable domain EPEVTQTPSHQVTQMGQEVILRCVPISNHLYFYWYRQILGQKVEFLVSFYNNEISEKSEIFDDQFSVERPDGSNFTLKIRSTKLEDSAMYFCATAQGYEQYFGPGTRLTVT.